The subject of this entry is one TCR beta chain. Sequencing of TCR beta was carried out in blood CD8+ and CD4+ T cells. It was with random hexamers that roughly 0.5 to 1 ug RNA was reverse transcribed. TCR beta CDR3 was amplified by immunoSEQ multiplex PCR. This amplification extended across 54 Vbeta and 13 Jbeta segments. TCRdb passed the immunoSEQ multiplex PCR reads through MiXCR, listing each CDR3 protein once. The profile covers 80,000 or so distinct CDR3 sequences, with around 94% appearing a single time and less than 0.3% taken by the ten largest. The data derive from a study of CD8 T cells in Susac syndrome. Trimming at V came to 2 bases and at J to 4 bases, leaving 9 bases not matched to a gene. CDR1 and CDR2 (germline): DFQATT, SNEGSKA (reference sequence). The CDR3 spans 16 residues.

The chain couples TRBV20-1 to TRBJ2-2; TRBD1 aligns across 8 bases. Sequencing was performed on CD8+ T cells from PBMCs. The clonotype was recovered from a human donor in good health. Here the CDR3 reads CSARWRQGASTGELFF. The CDR3 DNA reads as TGCAGTGCTAGATGGCGGCAGGGGGCGAGCACCGGGGAGCTGTTTTTT.